This section outlines one T cell receptor beta chain sequence together with its context. The antigen remains unidentified. The germline gives CDR1 GTSNPN, CDR2 SVGIG (reference sequence). The CDR3 runs 17 residues. The trim removed 2 bases at V and 3 bases at J, leaving 7 bases unmatched. The data are from a study of cytomegalovirus exposure and HLA in healthy donors. The overall study: HLA-typed donors were the source of approximately 88 million unique TCRs held in an early data release. General study results and limits: Most TCR sequences were seen very rarely across donors, but some public TCRs occurred in many.

The donors, nominally healthy at sampling, likely had unrecorded immune exposures. A multiplex PCR was run with 60 Vbeta primers and 13 Jbeta primers. Data came from immunoSEQ multiplex PCR; TCRdb stores just in-frame clones and leaves some out. The sample carries a few hundred thousand clones, over 70% recorded once. The V and J genes are TRBV30 and TRBJ2-3; 14 nucleotides align to TRBD2. This TCR was recovered from a girl aged 2-9 years in good health and CMV-seronegative. Input material: PBMCs. The CDR3 sequence: CAWSPSTSGGATDTQYF. Written as DNA, the CDR3 is TGTGCCTGGAGTCCTTCGACTAGCGGGGGGGCGACAGATACGCAGTATTTT.